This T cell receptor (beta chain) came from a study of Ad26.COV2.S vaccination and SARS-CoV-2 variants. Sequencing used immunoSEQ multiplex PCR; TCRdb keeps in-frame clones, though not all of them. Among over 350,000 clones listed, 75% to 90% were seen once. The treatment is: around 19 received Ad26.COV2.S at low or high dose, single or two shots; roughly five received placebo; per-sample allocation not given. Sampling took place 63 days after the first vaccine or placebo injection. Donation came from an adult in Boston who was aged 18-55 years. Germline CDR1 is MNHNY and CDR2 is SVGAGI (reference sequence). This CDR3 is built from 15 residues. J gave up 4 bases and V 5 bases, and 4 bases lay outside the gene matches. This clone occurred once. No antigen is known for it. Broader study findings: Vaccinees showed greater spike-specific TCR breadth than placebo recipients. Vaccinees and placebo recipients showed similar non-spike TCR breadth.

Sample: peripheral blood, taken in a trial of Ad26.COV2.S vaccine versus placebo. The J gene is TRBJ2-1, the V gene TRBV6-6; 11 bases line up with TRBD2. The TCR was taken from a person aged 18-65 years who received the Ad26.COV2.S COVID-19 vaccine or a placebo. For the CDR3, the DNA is TGTGCCAGCAGTCTAGCGGGGGGCCCGTACAATGAGCAGTTCTTC. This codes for CASSLAGGPYNEQFF.